The 23 T cell receptor beta chains below all came from one sample that was sequenced in a study of blood T cell repertoires in COVID-19. The assay was immunoSEQ multiplex PCR, and TCRdb's table has in-frame clones only and misses some. The table lists about 140,000 clones, 70% to 90% of them singletons. Material: peripheral blood. The receptors shown here come from a woman aged 55-69 years with acute or convalescent COVID-19.

The chain carries TRBV4-3 and TRBJ1-1; no definite D call. From germline, CDR1 is LGHNA and CDR2 YSLEER. The CDR3 consists of 16 residues. Trimming removed 4 bases at V and 0 bases at J, with 15 bases between. CDR3 in amino acids: CASSRSLTDLNTEAFF. As DNA, the CDR3 is TGCGCCAGCAGCCGGAGCCTAACTGATTTGAACACTGAAGCTTTCTTT.

The chain uses TRBV4-3 and TRBJ1-2, with D unclear. The CDR3 runs to 15 residues. The V gene lost 0 bases and the J gene lost 5 bases, with 13 bases spanning the gap. The germline CDR1 and CDR2 sequences are LGHNA and YSLEER. The DNA for the CDR3 is TGCGCCAGCAGCCAAGATCTCCCAGGTGATTATGGCTACACCTTC. It is translated as CASSQDLPGDYGYTF.

This chain uses TRBV7-3 with TRBJ1-1; possible D gene TRBD1, 6 bases. Trimming took off 2 bases at V and 0 bases at J, with 10 bases between the two ends. Looked up from germline, CDR1 is SGHTA and CDR2 is FQGTGA. The CDR3 is made up of 15 amino acids. CDR3 sequence reads: CASSLEGDMNTEAFF. As DNA, the CDR3 is TGTGCCAGCAGCTTAGAGGGGGATATGAACACTGAAGCTTTCTTT.

The J gene is TRBJ1-2, the V gene TRBV10-3; TRBD1 matches 7 bases. The J segment lost 8 bases and the V segment lost 7 bases, leaving 10 bases of the junction unmatched. CDR1 and CDR2 from the germline V gene are ENHRY and SYGVKD. This CDR3 contains 13 residues. Here the CDR3 reads CAIIGDREAGYTF. DNA of the CDR3: TGTGCCATCATAGGGGACAGAGAGGCCGGCTACACCTTC.

The chain carries TRBV7-3 and TRBJ1-4, with D hard to call. The CDR3 is made up of 13 amino acids. In germline, CDR1 is SGHTA, CDR2 FQGTGA. The V gene lost 0 bases and the J gene lost 6 bases, with 5 bases spanning the gap. The CDR3 DNA reads as TGTGCCAGCAGCTTAACGCCGGATGAAAAACTGTTTTTT. It specifies CASSLTPDEKLFF.

This clone was counted once. The CDR3: CASSEPGTQETQYF. For the CDR3, the DNA is TGTGCCAGCAGCGAGCCCGGGACTCAAGAGACCCAGTACTTC. The chain recombines TRBV9 with TRBJ2-5, with D possibly being TRBD2 (6 bases). This CDR3 contains 14 residues. Germline V gives CDR1 SGDLS, CDR2 YYNGEE. V was clipped by 3 bases and J by 2 bases, with 11 bases between them.

The genes are TRBV21-1 and TRBJ1-2; TRBD1 reflects the table's D call only, with no check against the DNA. TRBV21-1 is tagged as a pseudogene. The CDR3 extends over 14 amino acids. The CDR3 protein is CASSCGDSHYGYTF. The DNA for the CDR3 is TGTGCCAGCAGCTGCGGGGACAGTCACTATGGCTACACCTTC.

The chain employs TRBV5-6 and TRBJ2-7; 8 positions match TRBD1. Germline assignment: CDR1 SGHDT and CDR2 YYEEEE. Losses at the gene ends were 1 base for V and 6 bases for J; bases not matched to a gene: 3. This CDR3 has 13 residues. The CDR3 loop reads CASSLTGGGEQYF. The CDR3 DNA reads as TGTGCCAGCAGCTTGACAGGGGGAGGCGAGCAGTACTTC.

This chain uses TRBV7-2 with TRBJ2-1, with D possibly matching TRBD2 (6 bases). The V and J ends lost 5 bases and 2 bases respectively, with 16 bases between them. The germline V gene has CDR1 SGHTA and CDR2 FQGNSA. The CDR3 extends over 16 amino acids. In nucleotides, the CDR3 is TGTGCCAGCAGCGTTAGCGGTCCGGCGACCTACAATGAGCAGTTCTTC. Amino acid sequence: CASSVSGPATYNEQFF.

The chain couples TRBV7-9 to TRBJ2-7, with D perhaps matching TRBD1 (5 bases). Germline V CDR1 and CDR2: SEHNR, FQNEAQ (reference sequence). With 8 bases removed from V and 2 bases from J, the gap between germline ends came to 10 bases. This CDR3 has 12 amino acids. Written as DNA, the CDR3 is TGTGCCAGCGAGGACATTACCTACGAGCAGTACTTC. It yields the protein CASEDITYEQYF.

Only one count was recorded for this clone. This chain uses TRBV5-4 with TRBJ1-4; D not resolved. The CDR3 consists of 14 residues. Germline V lookup: CDR1 SGHNT, CDR2 YYREEE (reference sequence). Trimming stripped 4 bases from V and 3 bases from J, with 10 bases between. For the CDR3, the DNA is TGTGCCAGCAGCGAGGGATCAGCTAATGAAAAACTGTTTTTT. Its translation is CASSEGSANEKLFF.

V and J are TRBV20-1 and TRBJ1-1; D remains unclear. The V end lost 4 bases, the J end lost 5 bases, and 17 bases lay between the germline ends. The germline V gene has CDR1 DFQATT and CDR2 SNEGSKA (reference sequence). This CDR3 region has 14 residues. The CDR3 DNA is TGCAGTGCTACTGACTCTCTAAGCGGGACTGAAGCTTTCTTT. Protein sequence: CSATDSLSGTEAFF.

The chain uses TRBV7-3 and TRBJ1-1; a possible D gene is TRBD1 (6 bases). The CDR3 has 13 residues. V lost 8 bases to trimming and J lost 1 base, with 11 bases between them. Germline CDR1 SGHTA, CDR2 FQGTGA. The CDR3 loop reads CASARGQNTEAFF. In DNA form, the CDR3 reads TGTGCCAGCGCCCGGGGACAGAACACTGAAGCTTTCTTT.

The rearrangement uses TRBV19 and TRBJ2-7; D perhaps matches TRBD2 (6 bases). V was trimmed by 3 bases and J by 3 bases, leaving 15 bases between them. This CDR3 has 15 residues. CDR1 LNHDA and CDR2 SQIVND come from the germline V gene (reference sequence). The CDR3 here is CASSMGGGLVYEQYF. Here the CDR3 DNA reads TGTGCCAGTAGTATGGGGGGAGGTCTGGTCTACGAGCAGTACTTC.

The rearrangement uses TRBV5-1 and TRBJ2-7, with D possibly matching TRBD1 (5 bases). Trimming pared 1 base from V and 2 bases from J, leaving 7 bases between. Germline V lookup: CDR1 SGHRS, CDR2 YFSETQ. There are 13 residues in the CDR3. CDR3 in DNA: TGCGCCAGCAGCTTGCAGGGCGCCTACGAGCAGTACTTC. It encodes CASSLQGAYEQYF. Full variable domain (rest looked up from reference TRBV5-1 and TRBJ2-7): KAGVTQTPRYLIKTRGQQVTLSCSPISGHRSVSWYQQTPGQGLQFLFEYFSETQRNKGNFPGRFSGRQFSNSRSEMNVSTLELGDSALYLCASSLQGAYEQYFGPGTRLTVT.

V and J are TRBV2 and TRBJ2-7; 7 nucleotides align to TRBD1. The CDR3 is 14 amino acids. The trim removed 0 bases at V and 2 bases at J, leaving 1 base unmatched. Germline V CDR1 and CDR2: SNHLY, FYNNEI. In nucleotides, the CDR3 is TGTGCCAGCAGTGAAGCAGGGGGCGCCTACGAGCAGTACTTC. Residues: CASSEAGGAYEQYF.

This clone was counted between two and nine times. The chain employs TRBV28 and TRBJ1-2, with 8 bases that match TRBD1. V shed 6 bases and J 5 bases; nucleotides not matched to a gene: 5. There are 13 residues in the CDR3. Germline CDR1 reads MDHEN; CDR2 reads SYDVKM. CDR3 nucleotides: TGTGCCAGCAGCGGGACAGGTTATTATGGCTACACCTTC. Amino acid sequence: CASSGTGYYGYTF.

The gene calls are TRBV7-9 and TRBJ1-2; no definite D call. This CDR3 contains 13 residues. Germline values: CDR1 SEHNR, CDR2 FQNEAQ (reference sequence). V gave up 1 base and J gave up 4 bases, with 7 bases separating them. As DNA, the CDR3 is TGTGCCAGCAGCTTAGTACAGCTCTATGGCTACACCTTC. As protein: CASSLVQLYGYTF.

J is TRBJ2-1 and V is TRBV11-2; D is possibly TRBD1 (6 bases). The V gene lost 6 bases and the J gene lost 11 bases, with 17 bases spanning the gap. Germline V CDR1 and CDR2: SGHAT, FQNNGV. The CDR3 is 13 residues long. The chain's CDR3 is CASRMIGDIKQFF. DNA for the CDR3: TGTGCCAGCAGGATGATCGGGGACATAAAGCAGTTCTTC.

The genes are TRBV7-3 and TRBJ1-3; D uncertain. The germline V gene encodes CDR1 SGHTA and CDR2 FQGTGA. The CDR3 consists of 15 residues. V lost 0 bases and J lost 0, with 6 bases in between. The CDR3 DNA reads TGTGCCAGCAGCTTAACTGGCTCCTCTGGAAACACCATATATTTT. It codes for CASSLTGSSGNTIYF.

Written as DNA, the CDR3 is TGTGCCAGCTCACCGGGCGCAGAAAACACCATATATTTT. Translation gives CASSPGAENTIYF. V and J are TRBV18 and TRBJ1-3; D gene uncertain. The CDR3 runs 13 residues. V was cut by 3 bases and J by 6 bases, with 9 bases left in between. Germline-derived CDR1 and CDR2 are KGHSH and LQKENI.

V gene TRBV5-4 combines with J gene TRBJ1-6; 7 bases map to TRBD1. V was pared by 0 bases and J by 1 base, with 1 base of the junction left unmatched. This CDR3 contains 16 residues. CDR1 and CDR2 from the germline V gene are SGHNT and YYREEE (reference sequence). Here the CDR3 reads CASSLATGSYNSPLHF. CDR3 in DNA: TGTGCCAGCAGCTTGGCGACAGGGTCCTATAATTCACCCCTCCACTTT.

This clone was recorded a few times. V is TRBV15 and J is TRBJ1-3; weak D call: TRBD1 (5 bases). The CDR3 contains 16 residues. Germline V gives CDR1 LNHNV, CDR2 YYDKDF (reference sequence). V was shortened by 8 bases and J by 8 bases, with 25 bases between the two germline ends. CDR3 residues: CATSGYQGSGADTIYF. The DNA of the CDR3 is TGTGCCACCTCCGGGTACCAGGGTTCCGGAGCCGACACCATATATTTT.